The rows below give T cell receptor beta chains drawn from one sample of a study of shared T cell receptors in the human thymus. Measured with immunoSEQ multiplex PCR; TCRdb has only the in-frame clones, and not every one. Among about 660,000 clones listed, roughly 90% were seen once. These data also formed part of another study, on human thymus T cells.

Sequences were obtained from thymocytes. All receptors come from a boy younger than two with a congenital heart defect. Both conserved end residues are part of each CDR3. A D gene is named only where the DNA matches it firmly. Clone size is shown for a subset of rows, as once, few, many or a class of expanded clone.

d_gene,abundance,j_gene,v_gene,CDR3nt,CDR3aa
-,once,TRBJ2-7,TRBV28,TGTGCCAGCAGTTCACAGGGAAGTCAGTACGAGCAGTACTTC,CASSSQGSQYEQYF
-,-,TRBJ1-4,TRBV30,TGTGCCTGGAGTGTCACCAGGGGAGCAACTAATGAAAAACTGTTTTTT,CAWSVTRGATNEKLFF
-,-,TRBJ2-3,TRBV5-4,TGTGCCAGCAGCACTCTGTTGGGGACTAGCACAGATACGCAGTATTTT,CASSTLLGTSTDTQYF
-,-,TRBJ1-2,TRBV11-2,TGTGCCAGCAGCTTAGCTGTCTCTATAGGCGGCCCCTATGGCTACACCTTC,CASSLAVSIGGPYGYTF
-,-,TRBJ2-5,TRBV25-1,TGTGCCAGCAGTGAATATTATAAACAGCAAGAGACCCAGTACTTC,CASSEYYKQQETQYF
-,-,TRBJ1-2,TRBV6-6,TGTGCCAGCAGACCACGGTTAATTTATGGCTACACCTTC,CASRPRLIYGYTF
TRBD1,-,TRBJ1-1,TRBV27,TGTGCCAGCAGTACCGGACAGGCCGGCACTGAAGCTTTCTTT,CASSTGQAGTEAFF
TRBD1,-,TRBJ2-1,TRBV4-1,TGCGCCAGCAGCCAAGGGGTCCGGACAGGGAACCATGAGCAGTTCTTC,CASSQGVRTGNHEQFF
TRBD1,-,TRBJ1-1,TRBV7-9,TGTGCCAGCAGCCTCATCCCGGGACAGATGAACACTGAAGCTTTCTTT,CASSLIPGQMNTEAFF
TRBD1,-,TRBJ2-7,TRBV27,TGTGCCAGCAGTTGTTCGCCGGGACAGGGGGCCCACGAGCAGTACTTC,CASSCSPGQGAHEQYF
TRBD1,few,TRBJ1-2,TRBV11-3,TGTGCCAGCAGCCTAACATATCATCAGGGGGCGGACTATGGCTACACCTTC,CASSLTYHQGADYGYTF
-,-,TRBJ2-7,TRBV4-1,TGCGCCAGCAGCCAAGCGGAGGGAAGCCCTAGCTACGAGCAGTACTTC,CASSQAEGSPSYEQYF
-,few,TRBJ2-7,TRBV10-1,TGCGCCAGCAGCCCCGGACAGAACTACGAGCAGTACTTC,CASSPGQNYEQYF
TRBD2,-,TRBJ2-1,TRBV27,TGTGCCAGCAGTTTTGCGGGAGGGAAGAATGAGCAGTTCTTC,CASSFAGGKNEQFF
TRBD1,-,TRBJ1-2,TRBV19,TGTGCCAGTAGTAGCCCCAGGGGGAGGTGGGACTATGGCTACACCTTC,CASSSPRGRWDYGYTF
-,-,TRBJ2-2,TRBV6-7,TGTGCCAGCAGTGACCCTAGGGACAGTAGCCGACTAGGTGCCGGGGAGCTGTTTTTT,CASSDPRDSSRLGAGELFF
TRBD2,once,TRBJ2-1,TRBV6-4,TGTGCCAGCAGTGAATCCCCAGCGGGAGAGGGCAATGAGCAGTTCTTC,CASSESPAGEGNEQFF
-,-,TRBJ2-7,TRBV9,TGTGCCAGCAGCGTAGGGGCGGATAGCGGCTCCCTTTGGGGGGAGCAGTACTTC,CASSVGADSGSLWGEQYF
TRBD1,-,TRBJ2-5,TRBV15,TGTGCCACCAGGGCCGAGGACAGGGGGGAAGAGACCCAGTACTTC,CATRAEDRGEETQYF
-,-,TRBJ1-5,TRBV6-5,TGTGCCAGCAGTCCCCGGGGGGTGATCAATCAGCCCCAGCATTTT,CASSPRGVINQPQHF
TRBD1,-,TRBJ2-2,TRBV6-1,TGTGCCAGCAGTGATTCCGACAGGGGAACGGGAAACACCGGGGAGCTGTTTTTT,CASSDSDRGTGNTGELFF
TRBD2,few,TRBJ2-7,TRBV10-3,TGTGCCATCAGTAGCGGGAGGGCCCAGGGAGAGCAGTACTTC,CAISSGRAQGEQYF
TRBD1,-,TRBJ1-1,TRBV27,TGTGCCAGCAGTTTATCTGGGGACCCAGGGGGCGTTGACACTGAAGCTTTCTTT,CASSLSGDPGGVDTEAFF
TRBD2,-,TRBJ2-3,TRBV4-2,TGTGCCAGCAGCCAAGATTGGACTAGCGGGAAAGCCGAAATGGAAGGGGGCACAGATACGCAGTATTTT,CASSQDWTSGKAEMEGGTDTQYF
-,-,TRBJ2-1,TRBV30,TGTGCCTGGAGTGTACAGGGTGGGGATGAGCAGTTCTTC,CAWSVQGGDEQFF
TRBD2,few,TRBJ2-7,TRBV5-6,TGTGCCAGCAGCTTGGGGGGGAGCGGGACCGCCTACGAGCAGTACTTC,CASSLGGSGTAYEQYF
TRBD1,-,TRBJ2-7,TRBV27,TGTGCCAGCAGTCTAAATTCCGGGACAGGGAACTACGAGCAGTACTTC,CASSLNSGTGNYEQYF
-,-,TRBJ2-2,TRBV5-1,TGCGCCAGCAGCCCTTCCGGGACTTCAGGTCCCACCGGGGAGCTGTTTTTT,CASSPSGTSGPTGELFF
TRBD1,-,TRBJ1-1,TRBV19,TGTGCCAGTAGTGCCGACAGGGGACAGAACACTGAAGCTTTCTTT,CASSADRGQNTEAFF
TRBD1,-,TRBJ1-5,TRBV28,TGTGCCAGCAGTTTGGTGTTGGCCGCGGGACAGGGGGCTGGTAGCAATCAGCCCCAGCATTTT,CASSLVLAAGQGAGSNQPQHF
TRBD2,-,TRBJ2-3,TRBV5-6,TGTGCCAGCAGCCCGGGGACTAGCGGGAGTGTTCATACGCAGTATTTT,CASSPGTSGSVHTQYF
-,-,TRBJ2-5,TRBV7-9,TGTGCCAGCAGCACGGGTCCCCCGGCCCAAGAGACCCAGTACTTC,CASSTGPPAQETQYF
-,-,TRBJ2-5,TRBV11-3,TGTGCCAGCAGCATGCTCGGGAAGGAGGGGGAGACCCAGTACTTC,CASSMLGKEGETQYF
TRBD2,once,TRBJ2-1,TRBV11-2,TGTGCCAGCAGCCCGGGACTAGCGGGAGAAGGGGATGAGCAGTTCTTC,CASSPGLAGEGDEQFF
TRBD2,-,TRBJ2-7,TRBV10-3,TGTGCCATCAGTGAGTCACCTAGCGGGAGAACCGGCGAGCAGTACTTC,CAISESPSGRTGEQYF
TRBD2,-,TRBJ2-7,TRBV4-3,TGCGCCAGCAGCCAAGATTTGGCTAGTCCGCGGGAGGGCTACGAGCAGTACTTC,CASSQDLASPREGYEQYF
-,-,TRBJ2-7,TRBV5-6,TGTGCCAGCAGCGGCCGCGGTGGTGAGGGATACTACGAGCAGTACTTC,CASSGRGGEGYYEQYF
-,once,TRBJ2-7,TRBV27,TGTGCCAGCAGTTTTCGTGAGGGAGAGCAGTACTTC,CASSFREGEQYF
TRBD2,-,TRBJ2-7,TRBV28,TGTGCCAGCAGTTTATTGTTGCTAGCGGGAACCTACGAGCAGTACTTC,CASSLLLLAGTYEQYF
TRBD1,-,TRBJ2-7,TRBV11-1,TGTGCCAGCAGCTCCCGGGACAGGGGGTACGAGCAGTACTTC,CASSSRDRGYEQYF
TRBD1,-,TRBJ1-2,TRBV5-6,TGTGCCAGCAGCTTGGGGGGCGACAGGGGCGGTTTCTATGGCTACACCTTC,CASSLGGDRGGFYGYTF
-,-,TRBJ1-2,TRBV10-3,TGTGCCATCAGTGAGTCAGGGGGTCCGGTTGGCTACACCTTC,CAISESGGPVGYTF
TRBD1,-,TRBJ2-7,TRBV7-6,TGTGCCAGCAGCTTACTCGGGACAGGGCCGCCCTACGAGCAGTACTTC,CASSLLGTGPPYEQYF
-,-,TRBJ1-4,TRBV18,TGTGCCAGCTCACCGGGCCTCTTAAATGAAAAACTGTTTTTT,CASSPGLLNEKLFF
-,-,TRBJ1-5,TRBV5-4,TGTGCCAGCAGCGTTACACCCGTCCACAATCAGCCCCAGCATTTT,CASSVTPVHNQPQHF
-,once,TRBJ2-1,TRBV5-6,TGTGCCAGCAGCTTGGGAGAAAATGAGCAGTTCTTC,CASSLGENEQFF
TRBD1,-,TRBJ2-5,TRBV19,TGTGCCAGTAAAGGGACAGAACAAGAGACCCAGTACTTC,CASKGTEQETQYF
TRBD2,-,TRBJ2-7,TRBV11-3,TGTGCCAGCAGCCCATCGGCTAGCGGGAGATACGAGCAGTACTTC,CASSPSASGRYEQYF
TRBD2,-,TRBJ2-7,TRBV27,TGTGCCAGCAGTTCCCTCTCGCGGGGAGCGGGAGGAGACGAGCAGTACTTC,CASSSLSRGAGGDEQYF
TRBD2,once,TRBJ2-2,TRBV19,TGTGCCAGTAGTATGGGGGGAGGGCCTAGCAACACCGGGGAGCTGTTTTTT,CASSMGGGPSNTGELFF
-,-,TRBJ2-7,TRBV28,TGTGCCAGCAGCCCCCTCCGGGACTCCTACGAGCAGTACTTC,CASSPLRDSYEQYF